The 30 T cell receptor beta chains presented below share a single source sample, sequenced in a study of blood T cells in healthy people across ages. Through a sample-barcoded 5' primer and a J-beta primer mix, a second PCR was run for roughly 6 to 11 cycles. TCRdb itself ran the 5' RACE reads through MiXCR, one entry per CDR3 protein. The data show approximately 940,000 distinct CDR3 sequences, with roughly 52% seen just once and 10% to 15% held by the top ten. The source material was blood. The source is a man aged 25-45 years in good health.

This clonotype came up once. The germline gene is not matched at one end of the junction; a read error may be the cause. CDR3 coding DNA: TGTGCCAGCTCACCTTTCCGGGATTCCTCCTGCGAGCAGTACTTC. Translated, it gives CASSPFRDSSCEQYF. V and J are TRBV18 and TRBJ2-7; TRBD2 might be the D (5 bases). Germline V CDR1 and CDR2: KGHSH, LQKENI. The CDR3 is 15 amino acids.

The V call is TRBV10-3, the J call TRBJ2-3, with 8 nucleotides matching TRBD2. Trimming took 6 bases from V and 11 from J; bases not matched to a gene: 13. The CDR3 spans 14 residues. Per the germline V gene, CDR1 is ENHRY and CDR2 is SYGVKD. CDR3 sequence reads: CAIRPGLGNIEQYF. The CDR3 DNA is TGTGCCATCAGACCGGGACTAGGCAACATCGAGCAGTATTTT.

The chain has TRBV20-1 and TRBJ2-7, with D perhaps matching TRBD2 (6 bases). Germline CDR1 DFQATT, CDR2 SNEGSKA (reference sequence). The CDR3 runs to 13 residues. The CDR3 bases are TGCAGCCCAACTAGCACAGTATCCTACGAGCAGTACTTC. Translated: CSPTSTVSYEQYF.

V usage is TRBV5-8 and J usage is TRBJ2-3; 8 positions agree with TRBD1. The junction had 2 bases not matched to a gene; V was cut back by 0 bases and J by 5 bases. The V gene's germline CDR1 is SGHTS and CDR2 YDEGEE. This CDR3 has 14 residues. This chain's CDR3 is CASSLGRGLDTQYF. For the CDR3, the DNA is TGTGCCAGCAGCTTGGGCAGGGGGCTAGATACGCAGTATTTT.

CDR3: CASSEAWDRSQYF. CDR3 sequence (DNA): TGTGCCAGCAGTGAAGCGTGGGACAGGAGCCAGTACTTC. V usage is TRBV6-1 and J usage is TRBJ2-5; 8 positions match TRBD1. Germline CDR1 and CDR2: MNHNS and SASEGT. V gave up 0 bases and J gave up 10 bases; unmatched junction bases: 4. CDR3 length: 13 amino acids.

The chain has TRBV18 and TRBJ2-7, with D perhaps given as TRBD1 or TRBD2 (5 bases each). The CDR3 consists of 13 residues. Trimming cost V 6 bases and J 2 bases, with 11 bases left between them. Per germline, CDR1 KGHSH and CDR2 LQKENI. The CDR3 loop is CASSGDVPYEQYF. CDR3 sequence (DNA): TGTGCCAGCTCCGGGGACGTACCCTACGAGCAGTACTTC.

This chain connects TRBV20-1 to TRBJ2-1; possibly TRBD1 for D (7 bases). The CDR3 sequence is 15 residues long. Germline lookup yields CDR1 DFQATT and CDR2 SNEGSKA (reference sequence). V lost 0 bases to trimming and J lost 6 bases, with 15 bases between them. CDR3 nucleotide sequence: TGCAGTGCTAGAGAGCAGGGGGGAGGCGGCAATGAGCAGTTCTTC. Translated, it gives CSAREQGGGGNEQFF.

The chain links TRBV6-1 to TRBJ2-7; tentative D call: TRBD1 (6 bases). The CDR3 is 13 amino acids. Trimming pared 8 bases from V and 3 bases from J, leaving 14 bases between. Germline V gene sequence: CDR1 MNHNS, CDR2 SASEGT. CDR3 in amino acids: CASGAGERYEQYF. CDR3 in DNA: TGTGCCAGCGGGGCAGGGGAGCGCTACGAGCAGTACTTC.

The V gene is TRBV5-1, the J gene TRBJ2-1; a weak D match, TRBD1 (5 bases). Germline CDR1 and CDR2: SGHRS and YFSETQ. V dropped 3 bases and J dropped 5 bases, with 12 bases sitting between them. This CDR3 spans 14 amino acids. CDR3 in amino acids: CASSSLSRDNEQFF. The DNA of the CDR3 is TGCGCCAGCAGCTCCCTCAGCAGGGACAATGAGCAGTTCTTC.

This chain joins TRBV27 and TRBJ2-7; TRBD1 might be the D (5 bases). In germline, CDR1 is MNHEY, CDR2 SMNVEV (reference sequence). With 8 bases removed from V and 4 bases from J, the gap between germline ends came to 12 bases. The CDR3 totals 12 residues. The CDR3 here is CASGWTPYEQYF. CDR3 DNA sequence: TGTGCCAGCGGCTGGACACCATACGAGCAGTACTTC.

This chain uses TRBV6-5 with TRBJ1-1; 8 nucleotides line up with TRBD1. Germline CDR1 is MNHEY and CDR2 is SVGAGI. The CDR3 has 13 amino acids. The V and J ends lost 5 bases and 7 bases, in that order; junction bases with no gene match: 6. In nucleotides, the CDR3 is TGTGCCAGCAGTGATTCGACAGGGGTTGAAGCTTTCTTT. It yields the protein CASSDSTGVEAFF.

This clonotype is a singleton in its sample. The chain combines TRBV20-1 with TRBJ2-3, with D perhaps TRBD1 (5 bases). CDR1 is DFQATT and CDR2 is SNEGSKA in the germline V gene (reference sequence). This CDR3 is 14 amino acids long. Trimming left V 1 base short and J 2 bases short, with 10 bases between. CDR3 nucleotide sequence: TGCAGTGCTAGAGGGGGCTCAAACACAGATACGCAGTATTTT. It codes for CSARGGSNTDTQYF.

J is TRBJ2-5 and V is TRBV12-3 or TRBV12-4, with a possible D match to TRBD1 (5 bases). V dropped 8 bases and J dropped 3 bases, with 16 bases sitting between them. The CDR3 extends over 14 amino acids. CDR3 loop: CASRIETEEETQYF. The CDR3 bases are TGTGCCAGCCGCATTGAGACAGAAGAAGAGACCCAGTACTTC.

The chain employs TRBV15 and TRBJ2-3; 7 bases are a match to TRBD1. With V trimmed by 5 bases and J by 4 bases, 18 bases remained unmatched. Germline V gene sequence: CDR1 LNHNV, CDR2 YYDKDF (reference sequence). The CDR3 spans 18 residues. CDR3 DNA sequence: TGTGCCACCAGCGGTCGGACAGGCGTGATAGTTAGCGCAGATACGCAGTATTTT. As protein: CATSGRTGVIVSADTQYF.

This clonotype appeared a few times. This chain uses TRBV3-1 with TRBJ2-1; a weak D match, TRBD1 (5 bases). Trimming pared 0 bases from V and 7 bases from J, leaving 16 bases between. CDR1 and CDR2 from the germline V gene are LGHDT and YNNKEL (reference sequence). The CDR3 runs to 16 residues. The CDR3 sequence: CASSQDQGFIGNEQFF. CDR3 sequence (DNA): TGTGCCAGCAGCCAAGATCAGGGATTCATCGGAAATGAGCAGTTCTTC.

The CDR3 reads CSARVGTGTRETQYF. The CDR3, as DNA: TGCAGTGCTAGAGTGGGGACCGGTACACGAGAGACCCAGTACTTC. The V gene is TRBV20-1, the J gene TRBJ2-5; D tentatively fits TRBD1 or TRBD2 (5 bases each). The CDR3 contains 15 residues. From germline, CDR1 is DFQATT and CDR2 SNEGSKA (reference sequence). V was cut by 1 base and J by 4 bases, with 16 bases left in between.

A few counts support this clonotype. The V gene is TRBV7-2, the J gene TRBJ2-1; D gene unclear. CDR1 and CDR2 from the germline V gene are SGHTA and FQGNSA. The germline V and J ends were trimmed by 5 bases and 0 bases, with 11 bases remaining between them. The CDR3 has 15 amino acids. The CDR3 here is CASSPTSSSYNEQFF. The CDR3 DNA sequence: TGTGCCAGCAGCCCCACCTCGAGCTCCTACAATGAGCAGTTCTTC.

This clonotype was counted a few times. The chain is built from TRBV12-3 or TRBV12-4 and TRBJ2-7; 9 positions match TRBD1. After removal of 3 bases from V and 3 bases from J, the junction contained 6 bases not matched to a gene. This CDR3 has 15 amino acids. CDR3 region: CASSFTGQGIYEQYF. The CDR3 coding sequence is TGTGCCAGCAGTTTTACAGGACAGGGGATCTACGAGCAGTACTTC.

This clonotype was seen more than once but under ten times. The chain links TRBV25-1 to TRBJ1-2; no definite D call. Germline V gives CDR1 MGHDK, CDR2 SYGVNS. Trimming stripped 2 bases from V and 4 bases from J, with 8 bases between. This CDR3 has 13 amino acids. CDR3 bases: TGTGCCAGCAGTGAACAGAACCTCTATGGCTACACCTTC. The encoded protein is CASSEQNLYGYTF.

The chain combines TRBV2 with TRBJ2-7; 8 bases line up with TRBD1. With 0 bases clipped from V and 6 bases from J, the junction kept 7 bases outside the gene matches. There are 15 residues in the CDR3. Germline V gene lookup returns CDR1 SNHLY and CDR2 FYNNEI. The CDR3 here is CASSEAQDREFEQYF. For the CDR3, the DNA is TGTGCCAGCAGTGAAGCGCAGGACAGGGAATTCGAGCAGTACTTC. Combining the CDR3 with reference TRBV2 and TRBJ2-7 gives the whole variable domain EPEVTQTPSHQVTQMGQEVILRCVPISNHLYFYWYRQILGQKVEFLVSFYNNEISEKSEIFDDQFSVERPDGSNFTLKIRSTKLEDSAMYFCASSEAQDREFEQYFGPGTRLTVT.

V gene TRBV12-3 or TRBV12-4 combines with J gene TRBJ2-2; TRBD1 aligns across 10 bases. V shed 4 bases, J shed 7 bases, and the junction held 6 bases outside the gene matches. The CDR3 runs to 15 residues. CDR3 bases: TGTGCCAGCAGTTCCCGACAGGGGGCAAGCGGGGAGCTGTTTTTT. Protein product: CASSSRQGASGELFF.

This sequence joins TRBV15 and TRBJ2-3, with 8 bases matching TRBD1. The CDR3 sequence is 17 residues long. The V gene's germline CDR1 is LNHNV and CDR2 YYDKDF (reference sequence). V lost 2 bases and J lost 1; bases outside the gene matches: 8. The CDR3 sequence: CATSRPLRGLGTDTQYF. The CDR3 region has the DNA TGTGCCACCAGCAGACCCCTCAGGGGGCTTGGCACAGATACGCAGTATTTT.

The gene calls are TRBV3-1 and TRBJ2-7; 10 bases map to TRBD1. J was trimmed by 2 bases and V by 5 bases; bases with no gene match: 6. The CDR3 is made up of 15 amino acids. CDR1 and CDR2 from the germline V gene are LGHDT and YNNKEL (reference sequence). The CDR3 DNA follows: TGTGCCAGCAGCACCCTGACAGGGGGCCCCTACGAGCAGTACTTC. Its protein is CASSTLTGGPYEQYF.

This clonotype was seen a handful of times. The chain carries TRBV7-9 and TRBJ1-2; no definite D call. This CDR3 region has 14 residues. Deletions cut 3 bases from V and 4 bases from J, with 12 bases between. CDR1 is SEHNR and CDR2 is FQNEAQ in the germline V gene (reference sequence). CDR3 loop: CASSFKSLGYGYTF. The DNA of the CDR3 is TGTGCCAGCAGCTTCAAGTCTCTTGGCTATGGCTACACCTTC.

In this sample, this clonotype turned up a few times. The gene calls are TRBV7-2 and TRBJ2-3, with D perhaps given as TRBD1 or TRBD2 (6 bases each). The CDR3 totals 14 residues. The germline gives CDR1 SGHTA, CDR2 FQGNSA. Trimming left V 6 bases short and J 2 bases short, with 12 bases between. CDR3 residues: CASSSRGVTDTQYF. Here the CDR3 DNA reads TGTGCCAGCAGTTCAAGGGGGGTCACAGATACGCAGTATTTT.

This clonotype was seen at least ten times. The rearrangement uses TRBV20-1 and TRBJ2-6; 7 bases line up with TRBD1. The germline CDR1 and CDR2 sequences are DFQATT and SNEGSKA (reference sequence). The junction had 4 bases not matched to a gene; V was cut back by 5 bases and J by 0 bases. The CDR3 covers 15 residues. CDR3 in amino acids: CSAGTVSSGANVLTF. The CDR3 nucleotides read TGCAGTGCTGGGACAGTAAGCTCTGGGGCCAACGTCCTGACTTTC.

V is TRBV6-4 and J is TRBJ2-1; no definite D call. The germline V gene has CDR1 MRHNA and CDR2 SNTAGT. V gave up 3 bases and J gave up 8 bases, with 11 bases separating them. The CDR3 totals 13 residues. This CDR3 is CASSESGPHEQFF. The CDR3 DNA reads TGTGCCAGCAGTGAAAGTGGGCCGCATGAGCAGTTCTTC.

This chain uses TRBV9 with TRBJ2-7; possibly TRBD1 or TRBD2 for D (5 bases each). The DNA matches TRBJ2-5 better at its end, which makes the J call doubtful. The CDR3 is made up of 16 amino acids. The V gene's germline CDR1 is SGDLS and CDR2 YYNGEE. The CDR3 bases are TGTGCCAGCAGTCCCCGGGACGGGCCCTACCAAGAGACCCAGTACTTC. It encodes CASSPRDGPYQETQYF.

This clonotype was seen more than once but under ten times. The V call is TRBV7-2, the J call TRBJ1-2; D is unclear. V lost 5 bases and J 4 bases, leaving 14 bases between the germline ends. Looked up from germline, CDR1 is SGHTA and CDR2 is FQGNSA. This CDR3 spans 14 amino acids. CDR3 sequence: CASSPSRASYGYTF. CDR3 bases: TGTGCCAGCAGCCCGTCTCGGGCCTCCTATGGCTACACCTTC.

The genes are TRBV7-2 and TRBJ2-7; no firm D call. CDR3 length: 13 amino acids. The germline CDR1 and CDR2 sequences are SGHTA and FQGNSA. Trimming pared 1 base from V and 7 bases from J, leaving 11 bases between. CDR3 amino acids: CASSLVGRREQYF. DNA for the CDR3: TGTGCCAGCAGCTTAGTAGGGCGTCGAGAGCAGTACTTC.